This T cell receptor (beta chain) stems from a study of T cells in Graves' hyperthyroidism and ophthalmopathy. Study results and limitations: Most thyroid clonotypes with frequency above 0.001 were detected in blood.

Amplification of TCR beta CDR3 regions used RNA as the template. With the HTBI primer set, the TCR CDR3 went through a first round of RT-PCR. TCRdb re-analysed the multiplex PCR reads in MiXCR, keeping a single row per CDR3 protein. This table holds about 200,000 distinct CDR3 sequences, about 17% found once. Per the germline V gene, CDR1 is DFQATT and CDR2 is SNEGSKA (reference sequence). V dropped 6 bases and J dropped 1; count of bases not matched to a gene: 0. The length of the CDR3 is 11 residues. On this clonotype itself: The antigen is unknown.

Graves' hyperthyroidism was deemed stable given no ophthalmopathy progression within 18 months. Clinical symptoms, serum thyroxine, TRAb, thyroid ultrasound and orbital computed tomography informed diagnoses. This sequence originates from a woman aged 45-59 years with Graves' hyperthyroidism. Sequences were obtained from blood. The chain carries TRBV20-1 and TRBJ2-7; 7 bases are shared with TRBD1. DNA of the CDR3: TGCAGTGCGACAGGGTCCTACGAGCAGTACTTC. Its translation: CSATGSYEQYF.